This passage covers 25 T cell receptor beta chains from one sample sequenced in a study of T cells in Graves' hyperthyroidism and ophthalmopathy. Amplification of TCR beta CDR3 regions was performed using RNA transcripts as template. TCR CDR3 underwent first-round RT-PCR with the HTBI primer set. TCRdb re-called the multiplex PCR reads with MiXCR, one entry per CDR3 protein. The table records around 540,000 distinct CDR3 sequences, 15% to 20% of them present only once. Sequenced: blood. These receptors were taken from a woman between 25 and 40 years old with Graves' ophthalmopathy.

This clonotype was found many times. The CDR3, as DNA: TGTGCCAGCAGTTCCAATTTCAATGAGCAGTTCTTC. It specifies CASSSNFNEQFF. The V and J genes are TRBV28 and TRBJ2-1; no clear D. The V end was cut by 4 bases, the J end by 6 bases, with 7 bases between. The CDR3 loop spans 12 amino acids. The V gene's germline CDR1 is MDHEN and CDR2 SYDVKM.

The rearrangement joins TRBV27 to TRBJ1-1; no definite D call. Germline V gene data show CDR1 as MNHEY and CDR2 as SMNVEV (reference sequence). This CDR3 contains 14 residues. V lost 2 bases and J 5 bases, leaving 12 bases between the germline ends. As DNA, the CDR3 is TGTGCCAGCAGTTTAGTCCTATCGAGTACTGAAGCTTTCTTT. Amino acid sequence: CASSLVLSSTEAFF.

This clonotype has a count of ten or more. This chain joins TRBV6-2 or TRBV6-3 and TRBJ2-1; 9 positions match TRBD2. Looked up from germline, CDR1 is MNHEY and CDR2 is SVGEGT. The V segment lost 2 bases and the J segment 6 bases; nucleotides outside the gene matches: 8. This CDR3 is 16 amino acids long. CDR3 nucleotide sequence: TGTGCCAGCAGTTACGTTCGCGGGAGGGCCTTCAATGAGCAGTTCTTC. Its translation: CASSYVRGRAFNEQFF.

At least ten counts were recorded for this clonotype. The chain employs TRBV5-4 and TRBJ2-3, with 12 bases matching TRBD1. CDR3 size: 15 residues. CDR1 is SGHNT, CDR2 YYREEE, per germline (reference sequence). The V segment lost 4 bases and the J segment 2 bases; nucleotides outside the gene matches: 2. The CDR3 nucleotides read TGTGCCAGCAGCGGGACAGGGGGCGTCACAGATACGCAGTATTTT. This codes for CASSGTGGVTDTQYF.

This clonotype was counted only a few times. The CDR3 loop is CASSFGTSGANVLTF. In nucleotides, the CDR3 is TGCGCCAGCAGCTTCGGGACCTCTGGGGCCAACGTCCTGACTTTC. The J gene is TRBJ2-6, the V gene TRBV5-1; TRBD1 or TRBD2 may be the D gene (5 bases each). This CDR3 spans 15 amino acids. Trimming stripped 2 bases from V and 0 bases from J, with 6 bases between. The V gene's germline CDR1 is SGHRS and CDR2 YFSETQ.

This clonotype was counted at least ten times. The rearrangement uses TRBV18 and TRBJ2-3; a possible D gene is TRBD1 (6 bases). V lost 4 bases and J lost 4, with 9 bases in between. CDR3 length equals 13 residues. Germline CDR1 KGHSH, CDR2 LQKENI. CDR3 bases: TGTGCCAGCTCACGACAGGCCTCAGATACGCAGTATTTT. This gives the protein CASSRQASDTQYF.

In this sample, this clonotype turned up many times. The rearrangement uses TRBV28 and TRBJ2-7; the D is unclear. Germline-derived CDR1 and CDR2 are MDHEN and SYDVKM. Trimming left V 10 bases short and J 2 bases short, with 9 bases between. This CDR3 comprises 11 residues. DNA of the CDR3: TGTGCCACCAAAGGACCCTACGAGCAGTACTTC. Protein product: CATKGPYEQYF.

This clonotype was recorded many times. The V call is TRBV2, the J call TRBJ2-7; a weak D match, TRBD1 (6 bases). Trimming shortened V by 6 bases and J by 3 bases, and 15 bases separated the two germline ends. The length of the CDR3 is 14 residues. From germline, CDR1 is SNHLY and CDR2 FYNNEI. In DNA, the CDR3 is TGTGCCAGCAGGGCCCTGACAGGACTCTACGAGCAGTACTTC. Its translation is CASRALTGLYEQYF.

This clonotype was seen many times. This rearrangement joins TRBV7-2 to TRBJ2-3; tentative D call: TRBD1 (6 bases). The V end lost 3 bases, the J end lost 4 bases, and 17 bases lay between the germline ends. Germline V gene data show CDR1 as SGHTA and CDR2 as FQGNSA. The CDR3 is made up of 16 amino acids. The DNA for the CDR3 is TGTGCCAGCAGCTTGCAACTAGGGGGAGAGGCAGATACGCAGTATTTT. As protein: CASSLQLGGEADTQYF.

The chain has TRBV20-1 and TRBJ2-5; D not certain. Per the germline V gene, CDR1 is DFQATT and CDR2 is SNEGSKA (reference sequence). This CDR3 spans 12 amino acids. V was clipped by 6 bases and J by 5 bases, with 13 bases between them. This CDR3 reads CSAPSGAETQYF. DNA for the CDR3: TGCAGTGCCCCTTCAGGTGCGGAGACCCAGTACTTC.

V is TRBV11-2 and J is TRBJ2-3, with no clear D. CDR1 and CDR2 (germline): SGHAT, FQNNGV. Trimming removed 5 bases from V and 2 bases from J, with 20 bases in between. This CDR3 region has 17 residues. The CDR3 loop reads CASSDYLVGHLTDTQYF. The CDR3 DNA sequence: TGTGCCAGCAGCGATTACCTGGTTGGGCACCTCACAGATACGCAGTATTTT.

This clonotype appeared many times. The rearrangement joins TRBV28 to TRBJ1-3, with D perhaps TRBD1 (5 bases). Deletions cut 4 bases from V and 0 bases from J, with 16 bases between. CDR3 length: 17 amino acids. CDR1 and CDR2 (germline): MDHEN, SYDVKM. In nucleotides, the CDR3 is TGTGCCAGCAGTTATTACAGGCAGGGACTCTCTGGAAACACCATATATTTT. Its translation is CASSYYRQGLSGNTIYF.

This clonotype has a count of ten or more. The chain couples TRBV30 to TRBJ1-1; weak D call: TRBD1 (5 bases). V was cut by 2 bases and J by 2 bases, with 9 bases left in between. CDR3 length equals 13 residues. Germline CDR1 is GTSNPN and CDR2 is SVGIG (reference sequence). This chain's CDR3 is CAWSRDSNTEAFF. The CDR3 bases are TGTGCCTGGAGTCGAGACAGCAACACTGAAGCTTTCTTT.

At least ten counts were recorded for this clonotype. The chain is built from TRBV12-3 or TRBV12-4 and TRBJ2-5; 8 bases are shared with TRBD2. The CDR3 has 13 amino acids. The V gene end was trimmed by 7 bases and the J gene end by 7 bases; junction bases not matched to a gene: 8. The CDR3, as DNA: TGTGCCAGCAAAGCGGGGGTGCGGGGGACCCAGTACTTC. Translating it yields CASKAGVRGTQYF.

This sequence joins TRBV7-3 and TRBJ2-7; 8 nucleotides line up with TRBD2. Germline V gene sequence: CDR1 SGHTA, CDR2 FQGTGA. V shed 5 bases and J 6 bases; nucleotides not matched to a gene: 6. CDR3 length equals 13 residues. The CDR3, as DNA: TGTGCCAGCAGCAGATACCTAGCGGGCGAGCAGTACTTC. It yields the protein CASSRYLAGEQYF.

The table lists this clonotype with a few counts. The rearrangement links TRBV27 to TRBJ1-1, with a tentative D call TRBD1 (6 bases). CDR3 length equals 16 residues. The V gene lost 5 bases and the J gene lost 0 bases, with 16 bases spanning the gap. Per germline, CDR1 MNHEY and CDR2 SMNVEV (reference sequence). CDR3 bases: TGTGCCAGCAGTAGGGGGGAGGGCTGGGTGAACACTGAAGCTTTCTTT. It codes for CASSRGEGWVNTEAFF.

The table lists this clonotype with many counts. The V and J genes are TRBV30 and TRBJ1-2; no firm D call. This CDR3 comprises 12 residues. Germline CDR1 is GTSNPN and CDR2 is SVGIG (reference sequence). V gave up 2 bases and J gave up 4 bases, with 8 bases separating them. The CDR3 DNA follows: TGTGCCTGGAGTTTCAAGGTCTATGGCTACACCTTC. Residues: CAWSFKVYGYTF.

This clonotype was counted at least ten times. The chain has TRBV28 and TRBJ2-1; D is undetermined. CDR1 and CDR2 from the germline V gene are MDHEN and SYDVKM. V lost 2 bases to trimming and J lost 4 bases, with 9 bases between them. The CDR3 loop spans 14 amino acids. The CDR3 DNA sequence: TGTGCCAGCAGTTTAAGCGCGGCTTACAATGAGCAGTTCTTC. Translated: CASSLSAAYNEQFF.

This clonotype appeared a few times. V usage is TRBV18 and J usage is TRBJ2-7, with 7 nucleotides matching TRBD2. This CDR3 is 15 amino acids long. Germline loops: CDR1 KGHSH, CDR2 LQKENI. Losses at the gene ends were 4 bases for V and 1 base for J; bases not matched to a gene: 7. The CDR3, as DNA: TGTGCCAGCTCACGAGGACTAGATCGGTCCTACGAGCAGTACTTC. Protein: CASSRGLDRSYEQYF.

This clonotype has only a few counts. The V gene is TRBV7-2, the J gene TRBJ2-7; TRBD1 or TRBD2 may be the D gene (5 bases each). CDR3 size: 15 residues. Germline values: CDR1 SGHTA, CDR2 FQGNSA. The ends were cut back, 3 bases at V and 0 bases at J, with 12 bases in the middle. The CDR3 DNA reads TGTGCCAGCAGCTTGACCCGGGGCGCCTCCTACGAGCAGTACTTC. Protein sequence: CASSLTRGASYEQYF. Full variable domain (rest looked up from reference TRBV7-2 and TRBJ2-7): GAGVSQSPSNKVTEKGKDVELRCDPISGHTALYWYRQSLGQGLEFLIYFQGNSAPDKSGLPSDRFSAERTGGSVSTLTIQRTQQEDSAVYLCASSLTRGASYEQYFGPGTRLTVT.

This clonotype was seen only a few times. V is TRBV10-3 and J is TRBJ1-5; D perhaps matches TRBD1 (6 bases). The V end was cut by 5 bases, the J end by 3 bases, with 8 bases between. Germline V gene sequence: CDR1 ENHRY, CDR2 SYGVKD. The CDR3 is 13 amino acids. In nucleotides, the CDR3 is TGTGCCATCAGTACAGGGCTCAATCAGCCCCAGCATTTT. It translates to CAISTGLNQPQHF.

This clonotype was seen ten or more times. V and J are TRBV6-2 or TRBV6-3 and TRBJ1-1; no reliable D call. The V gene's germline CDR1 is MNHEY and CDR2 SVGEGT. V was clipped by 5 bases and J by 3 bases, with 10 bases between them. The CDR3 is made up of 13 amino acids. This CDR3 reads CASSNTQDTEAFF. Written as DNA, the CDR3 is TGTGCCAGCAGTAACACCCAGGACACTGAAGCTTTCTTT.

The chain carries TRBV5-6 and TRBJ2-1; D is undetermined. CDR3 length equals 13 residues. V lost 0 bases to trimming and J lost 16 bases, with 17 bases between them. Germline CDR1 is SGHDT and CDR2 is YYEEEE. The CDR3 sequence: CASSLVQRPPGFF. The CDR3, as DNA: TGTGCCAGCAGCTTGGTCCAAAGGCCACCGGGCTTCTTC.

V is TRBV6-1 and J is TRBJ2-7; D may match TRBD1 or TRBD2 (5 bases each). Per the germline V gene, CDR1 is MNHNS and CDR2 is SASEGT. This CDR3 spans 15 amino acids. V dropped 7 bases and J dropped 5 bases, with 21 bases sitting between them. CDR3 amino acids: CASTHPRDGNNEQYF. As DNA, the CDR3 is TGTGCCAGCACCCACCCCCGGGACGGCAACAACGAGCAGTACTTC.

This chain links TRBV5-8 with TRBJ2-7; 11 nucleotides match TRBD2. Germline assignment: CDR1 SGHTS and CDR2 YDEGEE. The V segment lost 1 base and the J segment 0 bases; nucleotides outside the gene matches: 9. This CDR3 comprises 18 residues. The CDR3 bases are TGTGCCAGCAGCTTGTTGGGGCTAGCGGGAGGACTCTCCTACGAGCAGTACTTC. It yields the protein CASSLLGLAGGLSYEQYF.